These T cell receptor beta chains were read from a single sample in a study of cytomegalovirus exposure and HLA in healthy donors. Here immunoSEQ multiplex PCR was the method, and the copy in TCRdb shows in-frame clones only, minus some. The data show about 150,000 clones, around three quarters seen once. Sequenced input: PBMCs. These receptors were obtained from a woman aged 55-69 years in good health and CMV-seropositive. Each CDR3 is given with its conserved first and last residue. The D gene is left open where the match is weak. The size of a clone is reported for some rows only, either as once, few or many, or as a class for expanded clones.

clone_size | d_call | j_call | v_call | cdr3_nt | cdr3_aa
. | TRBD2 | TRBJ2-3 | TRBV13 | TGTGCCAGCAGCTCTAGCGGGACCCGGGGCGGTACGCAGTATTTT | CASSSSGTRGGTQYF
. | . | TRBJ1-1 | TRBV28 | TGTGCCAGCAGTGCTCTAACAGCGAACACTGAAGCTTTCTTT | CASSALTANTEAFF
few | . | TRBJ1-5 | TRBV4-1 | TGCGCCAGCAGTCAGATGAGGAATCAGCCCCAGCATTTT | CASSQMRNQPQHF
. | . | TRBJ2-2 | TRBV11-3 | TGTGCCACAAGCATGAACAGTGGCACCGGGGAGCTGTTTTTT | CATSMNSGTGELFF
once | . | TRBJ1-1 | TRBV11-3 | TGTGCCAGCAGCTCGAGGGACTCAAACACTGAAGCTTTCTTT | CASSSRDSNTEAFF
. | . | TRBJ2-2 | TRBV5-1 | TGCGCCAGCAGCTTGGTATCCGGGAACACCGGGGAGCTGTTTTTT | CASSLVSGNTGELFF
. | TRBD2 | TRBJ2-7 | TRBV19 | TGTGCCAGTAGCTCCAAACTAGCGGGAGTTTACGAGCAGTACTTC | CASSSKLAGVYEQYF
. | TRBD2 | TRBJ2-3 | TRBV10-3 | TGTGCCATCAGTGTGCCGGGACTAGCGGTAACTACGCAGTATTTT | CAISVPGLAVTTQYF
once | . | TRBJ2-5 | TRBV5-1 | TGCGCCAGCAGCTTGGCCAGCCAAGAGACCCAGTACTTC | CASSLASQETQYF
. | TRBD1 | TRBJ1-1 | TRBV19 | TGTGCCAGTAGTATAGGGAGGGACAGAGTTGAAGCTTTCTTT | CASSIGRDRVEAFF
. | TRBD2 | TRBJ2-5 | TRBV7-9 | TGTGCCAGCAGCTCTAGCGGGAGGAGGGAGACCCAGTACTTC | CASSSSGRRETQYF
. | TRBD1 | TRBJ1-1 | TRBV18 | TGTGCCAGCTCACCCGGGAACACAGGGGTGAGGACTGAAGCTTTCTTT | CASSPGNTGVRTEAFF
few | TRBD2 | TRBJ2-1 | TRBV6-5 | TGTGCCAGCAGCCCCCTGGGCGGGGGGGTAGGTGAGCAGTTCTTC | CASSPLGGGVGEQFF
. | TRBD2 | TRBJ2-5 | TRBV12-5 | TGTGCTAGTGGTTTGGTATGGGAGGGAGAGGAAGAGACCCAGTACTTC | CASGLVWEGEEETQYF
. | TRBD1 | TRBJ1-3 | TRBV19 | TGTGCCATCGGGCCGGGACAGGGGGCTGGAAACACCATATATTTT | CAIGPGQGAGNTIYF
few | . | TRBJ1-4 | TRBV4-1 | TGCGCCAGCAGCCAAGATCTGGGAGGGGAGATACGCAGTGAAAAACTGTTTTTT | CASSQDLGGEIRSEKLFF
few | . | TRBJ2-3 | TRBV7-9 | TGTGCCAGCAGCTTACGAGAGATCACAGATACGCAGTATTTT | CASSLREITDTQYF
few | TRBD1 | TRBJ1-2 | TRBV5-1 | TGCGCCAGCAGCCCTGGGACAGCTAACTATGGCTACACCTTC | CASSPGTANYGYTF
. | . | TRBJ1-1 | TRBV6-5 | TGTGCCAGCAAAAATTACGGAACGGGGAACACTGAAGCTTTCTTT | CASKNYGTGNTEAFF
. | . | TRBJ1-2 | TRBV14 | TGTGCCAGCAGCCAAGCGGGCTATGGCTACACCTTC | CASSQAGYGYTF
. | . | TRBJ1-1 | TRBV9 | TGTGCCAGCAGCGAACACCCGAACACTGAAGCTTTCTTT | CASSEHPNTEAFF
few | TRBD1 | TRBJ1-1 | TRBV7-9 | TGTGCCAGCAGTTTCGAGACAGGGCGTAACACTGAAGCTTTCTTT | CASSFETGRNTEAFF
. | . | TRBJ1-1 | TRBV27 | TGTGCCAGCAGTTTACAGGCCATGAACACTGAAGCTTTCTTT | CASSLQAMNTEAFF
. | TRBD1 | TRBJ1-1 | TRBV28 | TGTGCCAGCAGCCCTTCTCCGGGACAGTTGAACACTGAAGCTTTCTTT | CASSPSPGQLNTEAFF
. | . | TRBJ2-7 | TRBV7-8 | TGTGCCAGCAGCTTCGGAGAGGGTGTGGCCTACGAGCAGTACTTC | CASSFGEGVAYEQYF
. | TRBD1 | TRBJ1-5 | TRBV7-8 | TGTGCCAGCAGCTCGCGCCAAACAGGGGGCAACCAGCCCCAGCATTTT | CASSSRQTGGNQPQHF
. | . | TRBJ1-1 | TRBV29-1 | TGCAGCGGTGGGAGTTGGACGACTGAAGCTTTCTTT | CSGGSWTTEAFF
. | TRBD2 | TRBJ2-3 | TRBV4-1 | TGCGCCAGCAGCCAGACTCCTAGCGGGACTTCCACAGATACGCAGTATTTT | CASSQTPSGTSTDTQYF
few | TRBD2 | TRBJ2-1 | TRBV6-1 | TGTGCCAGCAGGGCCGTCGGACTAGGGGACAATGAGCAGTTCTTC | CASRAVGLGDNEQFF
. | . | TRBJ2-1 | TRBV28 | TGTGCCAGCAGCCTGAGCTCCTACAATGAGCAGTTCTTC | CASSLSSYNEQFF
once | . | TRBJ2-7 | TRBV7-8 | TGTGCCAGCAGCTTAGTAGGGGGCGCTAGCGTGTACTACGAGCAGTACTTC | CASSLVGGASVYYEQYF
. | . | TRBJ2-7 | TRBV28 | TGTGCCAGCAAGGAGACCGCCTACGAGCAGTACTTC | CASKETAYEQYF
. | . | TRBJ1-1 | TRBV20-1 | TGCAGTGCTAGACCGGAGACTGAAGCTTTCTTT | CSARPETEAFF
. | . | TRBJ2-1 | TRBV2 | TGTGCCTCCACAGGCGGGACTCCGGGGCTTGCCTACAATGAGCAGTTCTTC | CASTGGTPGLAYNEQFF